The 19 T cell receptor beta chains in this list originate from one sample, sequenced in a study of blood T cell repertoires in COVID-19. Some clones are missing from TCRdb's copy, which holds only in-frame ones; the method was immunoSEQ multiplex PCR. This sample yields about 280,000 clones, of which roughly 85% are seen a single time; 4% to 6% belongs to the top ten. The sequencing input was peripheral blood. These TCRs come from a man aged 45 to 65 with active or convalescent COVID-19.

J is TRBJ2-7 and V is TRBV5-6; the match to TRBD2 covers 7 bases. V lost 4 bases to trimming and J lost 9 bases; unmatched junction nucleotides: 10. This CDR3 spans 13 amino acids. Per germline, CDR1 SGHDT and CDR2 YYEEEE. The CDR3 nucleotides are TGTGCCAGCAGCCTAAGGACTAGTCGACGGCAGTACTTC. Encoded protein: CASSLRTSRRQYF. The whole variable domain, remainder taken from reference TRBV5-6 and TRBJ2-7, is DAGVTQSPTHLIKTRGQQVTLRCSPKSGHDTVSWYQQALGQGPQFIFQYYEEEERQRGNFPDRFSGHQFPNYSSELNVNALLLGDSALYLCASSLRTSRRQYFGPGTRLTVT.

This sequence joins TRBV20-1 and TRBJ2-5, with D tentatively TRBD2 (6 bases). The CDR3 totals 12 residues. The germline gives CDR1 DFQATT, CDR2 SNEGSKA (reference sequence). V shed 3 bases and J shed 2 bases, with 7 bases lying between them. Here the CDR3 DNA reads TGCAGTGCTAGTCGGGGGCAAGAGACCCAGTACTTC. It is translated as CSASRGQETQYF.

In nucleotides, the CDR3 is TGCGCCAGCAGCCCGGAGCCTTCGTTTGGGAATGAGCAGTTCTTC. Protein: CASSPEPSFGNEQFF. The rearrangement joins TRBV5-1 to TRBJ2-1; no firm D call. This CDR3 is built from 15 residues. The ends were cut back, 4 bases at V and 7 bases at J, with 18 bases in the middle. CDR1 and CDR2 (germline): SGHRS, YFSETQ.

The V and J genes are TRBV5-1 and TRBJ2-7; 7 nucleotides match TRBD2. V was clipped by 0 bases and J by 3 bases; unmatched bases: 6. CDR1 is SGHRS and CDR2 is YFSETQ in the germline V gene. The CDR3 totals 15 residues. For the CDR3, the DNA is TGCGCCAGCAGCTTGGTGGGGGGGAGGAACTACGAGCAGTACTTC. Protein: CASSLVGGRNYEQYF.

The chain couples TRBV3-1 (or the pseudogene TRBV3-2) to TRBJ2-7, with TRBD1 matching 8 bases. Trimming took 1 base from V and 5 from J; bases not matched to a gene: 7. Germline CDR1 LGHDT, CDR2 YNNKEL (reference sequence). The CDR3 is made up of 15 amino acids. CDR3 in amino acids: CASSQAPRGLNEQYF. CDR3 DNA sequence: TGTGCCAGCAGCCAAGCACCCAGGGGGCTCAACGAGCAGTACTTC.

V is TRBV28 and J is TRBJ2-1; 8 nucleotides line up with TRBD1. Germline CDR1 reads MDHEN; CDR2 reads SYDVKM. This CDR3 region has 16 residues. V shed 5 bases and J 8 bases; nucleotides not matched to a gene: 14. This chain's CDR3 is CASSTPGGSLLDEQFF. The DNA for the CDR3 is TGTGCCAGCAGTACTCCAGGGGGCTCACTGCTCGATGAGCAGTTCTTC.

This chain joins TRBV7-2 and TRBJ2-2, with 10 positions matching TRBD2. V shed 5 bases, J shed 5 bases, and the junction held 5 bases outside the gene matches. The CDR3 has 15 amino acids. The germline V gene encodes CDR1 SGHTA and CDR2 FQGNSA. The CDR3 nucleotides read TGTGCCAGCAGCGCCTCTAGCGGGAGAACCGGGGAGCTGTTTTTT. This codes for CASSASSGRTGELFF.

CDR3 nucleotides: TGCGCCAGCAGCCAAATCCATACAGGGGGTGGTGAGCAGTTCTTC. It encodes CASSQIHTGGGEQFF. This chain uses TRBV4-1 with TRBJ2-1; TRBD1 matches at 8 bases. V shed 2 bases and J 9 bases; nucleotides not matched to a gene: 9. The V gene's germline CDR1 is MGHRA and CDR2 YSYEKL. The CDR3 totals 15 residues.

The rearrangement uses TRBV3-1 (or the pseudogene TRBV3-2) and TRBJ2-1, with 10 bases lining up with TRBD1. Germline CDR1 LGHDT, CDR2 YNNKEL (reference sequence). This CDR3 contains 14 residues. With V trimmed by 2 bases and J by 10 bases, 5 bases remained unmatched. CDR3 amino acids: CASSQWDRGGEQFF. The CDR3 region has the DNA TGTGCCAGCAGCCAATGGGACAGGGGAGGAGAGCAGTTCTTC.

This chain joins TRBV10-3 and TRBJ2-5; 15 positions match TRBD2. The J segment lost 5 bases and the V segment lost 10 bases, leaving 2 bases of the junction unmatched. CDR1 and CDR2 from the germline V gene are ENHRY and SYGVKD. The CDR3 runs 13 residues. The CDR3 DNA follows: TGTGCCACCGGACTAGCGGGAGGGGAGACCCAGTACTTC. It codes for CATGLAGGETQYF.

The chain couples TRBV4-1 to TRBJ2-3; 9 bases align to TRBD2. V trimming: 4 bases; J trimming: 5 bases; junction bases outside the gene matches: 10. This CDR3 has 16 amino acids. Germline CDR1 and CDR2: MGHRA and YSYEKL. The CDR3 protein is CASSPSGREGGDTQYF. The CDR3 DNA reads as TGCGCCAGCAGCCCGTCGGGGCGGGAGGGGGGAGATACGCAGTATTTT.

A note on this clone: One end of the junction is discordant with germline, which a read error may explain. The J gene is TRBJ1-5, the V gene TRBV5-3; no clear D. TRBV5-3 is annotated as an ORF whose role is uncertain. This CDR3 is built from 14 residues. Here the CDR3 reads CVRSFSYSNQPQHF. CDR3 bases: TGTGTCAGAAGCTTCTCTTATAGCAATCAGCCCCAGCATTTT.

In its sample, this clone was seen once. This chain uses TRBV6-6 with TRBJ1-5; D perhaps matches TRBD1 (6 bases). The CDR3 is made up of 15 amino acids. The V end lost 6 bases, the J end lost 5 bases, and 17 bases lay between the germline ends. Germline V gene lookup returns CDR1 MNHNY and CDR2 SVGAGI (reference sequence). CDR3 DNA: TGTGCCAGCAGCCAAACAGGGTTTGGCGATCAGCCCCAGCATTTT. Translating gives CASSQTGFGDQPQHF.

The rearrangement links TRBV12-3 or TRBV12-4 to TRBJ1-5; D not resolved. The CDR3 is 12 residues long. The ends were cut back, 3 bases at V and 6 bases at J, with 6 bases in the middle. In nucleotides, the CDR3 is TGTGCCAGCAGTTTGTTGAGTCAGCCCCAGCATTTT. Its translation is CASSLLSQPQHF.

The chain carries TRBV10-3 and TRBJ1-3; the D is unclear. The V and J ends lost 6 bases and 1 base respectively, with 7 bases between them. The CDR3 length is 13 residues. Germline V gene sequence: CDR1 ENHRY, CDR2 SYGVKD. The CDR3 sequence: CAIRQPSGNTIYF. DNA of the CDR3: TGTGCCATCAGACAGCCGTCTGGAAACACCATATATTTT.

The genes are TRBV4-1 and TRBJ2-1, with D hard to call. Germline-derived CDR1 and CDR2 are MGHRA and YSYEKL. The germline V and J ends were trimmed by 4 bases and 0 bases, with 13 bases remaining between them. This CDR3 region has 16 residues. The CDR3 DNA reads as TGCGCCAGCAGCCTGAACCTCGCGTTCTCCTACAATGAGCAGTTCTTC. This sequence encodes CASSLNLAFSYNEQFF.

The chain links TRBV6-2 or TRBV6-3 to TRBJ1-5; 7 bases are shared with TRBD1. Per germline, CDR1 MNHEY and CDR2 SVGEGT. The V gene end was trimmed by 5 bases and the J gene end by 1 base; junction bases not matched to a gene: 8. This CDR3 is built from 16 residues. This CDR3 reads CASSPTGVGSNQPQHF. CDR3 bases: TGTGCCAGCAGTCCCACAGGGGTTGGAAGCAATCAGCCCCAGCATTTT.

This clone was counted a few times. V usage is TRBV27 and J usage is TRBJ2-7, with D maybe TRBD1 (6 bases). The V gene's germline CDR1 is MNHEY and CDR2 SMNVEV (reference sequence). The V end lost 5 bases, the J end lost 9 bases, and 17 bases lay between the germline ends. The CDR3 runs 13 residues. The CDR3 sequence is CASSPRQDSRQYF. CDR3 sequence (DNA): TGTGCCAGCAGTCCCCGACAGGATTCCAGGCAGTACTTC.

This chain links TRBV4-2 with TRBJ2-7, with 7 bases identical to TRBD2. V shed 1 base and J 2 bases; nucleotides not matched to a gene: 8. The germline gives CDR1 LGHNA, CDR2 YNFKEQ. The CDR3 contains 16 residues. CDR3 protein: CASSQGGGGPPYEQYF. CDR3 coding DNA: TGTGCCAGCAGCCAAGGGGGGGGAGGGCCCCCCTACGAGCAGTACTTC.